One sample yielded the 22 T cell receptor beta chains listed below, sequenced in a study of persistence of HIV-infected CD4 T cells. Stimulation used 8 to 10 ug/mL lysate from CMV-infected fibroblasts. CD40L/CD69 double-negative CD45RO-high memory CD4+ T cells were collected. These receptors' antigens are unknown. The immunoSEQ assay was version 4, run in survey mode. The repertoire was sequenced with immunoSEQ multiplex PCR; TCRdb's copy has only in-frame clones and lacks some. The sample records 25,000 to 35,000 clones, around 80% being singletons. Sequences were derived from CD4+ T cells sorted from PBMCs after approximately 20-hour stimulation, sampled from a patient who received antiretroviral therapy. These receptors all stem from an adult woman with HIV who was CMV-seropositive.

V and J are TRBV13 and TRBJ1-1; no definite D call. There are 17 residues in the CDR3. The V end lost 3 bases, the J end lost 3 bases, and 20 bases lay between the germline ends. From germline, CDR1 is PRHDT and CDR2 FYEKMQ (reference sequence). The CDR3 region is CASSLSGEWGLDTEAFF. CDR3 DNA sequence: TGTGCCAGCAGCTTGAGTGGGGAGTGGGGTCTTGACACTGAAGCTTTCTTT.

The V and J genes are TRBV18 and TRBJ1-4; TRBD1 might be the D (6 bases). Trimming took off 3 bases at V and 8 bases at J, with 16 bases between the two ends. Per germline, CDR1 KGHSH and CDR2 LQKENI. The CDR3 totals 15 residues. CDR3 DNA sequence: TGTGCCAGCTCACCTTCGGGGGGGGCCGTGGAAAAACTGTTTTTT. It specifies CASSPSGGAVEKLFF.

This chain uses TRBV6-2 or TRBV6-3 with TRBJ2-3; no firm D call. V gave up 5 bases and J gave up 5 bases, with 11 bases separating them. The CDR3 sequence is 13 residues long. The germline V gene has CDR1 MNHEY and CDR2 SVGEGT. The CDR3 reads CASSKPHEDTQYF. CDR3 DNA sequence: TGTGCCAGCAGTAAGCCTCATGAAGATACGCAGTATTTT.

About this clone itself: This sample includes further DNA sequences coding for the same CDR3. The V gene is TRBV19, the J gene TRBJ1-2, with D uncertain. The germline V and J ends were trimmed by 2 bases and 4 bases, with 5 bases remaining between them. The CDR3 extends over 12 amino acids. The germline V gene encodes CDR1 LNHDA and CDR2 SQIVND (reference sequence). CDR3 amino acids: CASSISVYGYTF. CDR3 nucleotide sequence: TGTGCCAGTAGTATATCAGTCTATGGCTACACCTTC.

V and J are TRBV7-6 and TRBJ1-1; 7 bases are a match to TRBD1. There are 14 residues in the CDR3. V dropped 3 bases and J dropped 1; count of bases not matched to a gene: 2. The germline V gene has CDR1 SGHVS and CDR2 FNYEAQ. CDR3 loop: CASSLGQRNTEAFF. CDR3 sequence (DNA): TGTGCCAGCAGCTTGGGACAGAGGAACACTGAAGCTTTCTTT.

The rearrangement links TRBV5-1 to TRBJ1-1; D call uncertain. The CDR3 spans 13 residues. The V end was cut by 3 bases, the J end by 1 base, with 7 bases between. Per germline, CDR1 SGHRS and CDR2 YFSETQ. In DNA form, the CDR3 reads TGCGCCAGCAGCTCTGGATCGAACACTGAAGCTTTCTTT. Encoded protein: CASSSGSNTEAFF.

This sequence joins TRBV2 and TRBJ1-5; 7 nucleotides line up with TRBD1. Germline V gene lookup returns CDR1 SNHLY and CDR2 FYNNEI. This CDR3 has 13 amino acids. The V segment lost 9 bases and the J segment 5 bases; nucleotides outside the gene matches: 7. The CDR3 DNA reads as TGTGCCAGTGATACAGGGGCGTATCAGCCCCAGCATTTT. This encodes CASDTGAYQPQHF.

The rearrangement links TRBV7-9 to TRBJ2-3; 11 bases line up with TRBD1. V trimming: 5 bases; J trimming: 5 bases; junction bases outside the gene matches: 9. The CDR3 has 16 residues. The V gene's germline CDR1 is SEHNR and CDR2 FQNEAQ (reference sequence). CDR3 in amino acids: CASSVTGTGGRDTQYF. CDR3 sequence (DNA): TGTGCCAGCAGCGTAACCGGGACAGGGGGTAGAGATACGCAGTATTTT.

This chain uses TRBV6-5 with TRBJ1-3; D gene unclear. V lost 2 bases, J lost 0 bases, and 8 bases lay in between. The V gene's germline CDR1 is MNHEY and CDR2 SVGAGI. The CDR3 is 15 amino acids. The CDR3 region has the DNA TGTGCCAGCAGTTACCGCGGCGTCTCTGGAAACACCATATATTTT. Amino acids: CASSYRGVSGNTIYF.

This rearrangement joins TRBV5-4 to TRBJ2-1; 8 bases line up with TRBD1. The germline gives CDR1 SGHNT, CDR2 YYREEE (reference sequence). V lost 4 bases and J lost 5; bases outside the gene matches: 5. The CDR3 is 14 residues long. The CDR3 sequence: CASSPGGAHNEQFF. CDR3 coding DNA: TGTGCCAGCAGCCCAGGGGGCGCTCACAATGAGCAGTTCTTC.

This clone showed up just once. The V call is TRBV7-9, the J call TRBJ2-5, with D possibly TRBD1 on 6 matching bases. V was trimmed by 5 bases and J by 2 bases, leaving 9 bases between them. The germline CDR1 and CDR2 sequences are SEHNR and FQNEAQ (reference sequence). CDR3 size: 13 residues. CDR3: CASSMDRQETQYF. CDR3 coding DNA: TGTGCCAGCAGCATGGACAGACAAGAGACCCAGTACTTC.

This chain joins TRBV29-1 and TRBJ1-1; a possible D gene is TRBD1 (6 bases). The CDR3 is 13 residues long. Trimming removed 8 bases from V and 8 bases from J, with 21 bases in between. The germline V gene has CDR1 SQVTM and CDR2 ANQGSEA. CDR3 nucleotides: TGCAGCCACTCTATCAGGGGAGGGATGGAAGCTTTCTTT. Translation: CSHSIRGGMEAFF.

The chain combines TRBV19 with TRBJ1-4; D is ambiguous. The CDR3 is 13 amino acids. Germline V gives CDR1 LNHDA, CDR2 SQIVND (reference sequence). V lost 3 bases to trimming and J lost 6 bases, with 8 bases between them. The CDR3 loop reads CASSIPGDEKLFF. Written as DNA, the CDR3 is TGTGCCAGTAGTATTCCGGGAGATGAAAAACTGTTTTTT. The full variable domain, in which reference TRBV19 and TRBJ1-4 provide the parts outside the CDR3, is DGGITQSPKYLFRKEGQNVTLSCEQNLNHDAMYWYRQDPGQGLRLIYYSQIVNDFQKGDIAEGYSVSREKKESFPLTVTSAQKNPTAFYLCASSIPGDEKLFFGSGTQLSVL.

This clone has just a few counts. The rearrangement uses TRBV14 and TRBJ1-5; tentative D call: TRBD1 (6 bases). V was cut by 4 bases and J by 3 bases, with 19 bases left in between. CDR3 length equals 17 residues. Germline V gene data show CDR1 as SGHDN and CDR2 as FVKESK. The CDR3 nucleotides are TGTGCCAGCAGCCGGGGGAACAGGGCGGTCAACAATCAGCCCCAGCATTTT. Amino acids: CASSRGNRAVNNQPQHF. The complete variable domain, with remaining parts taken from reference TRBV14 and TRBJ1-5, reads EAGVTQFPSHSVIEKGQTVTLRCDPISGHDNLYWYRRVMGKEIKFLLHFVKESKQDESGMPNNRFLAERTGGTYSTLKVQPAELEDSGVYFCASSRGNRAVNNQPQHFGDGTRLSIL.

The chain is built from TRBV3-1 (or the pseudogene TRBV3-2) and TRBJ1-4; no firm D call. Trimming shortened V by 5 bases and J by 11 bases, and 15 bases separated the two germline ends. Germline V CDR1 and CDR2: LGHDT, YNNKEL (reference sequence). CDR3 size: 13 residues. The CDR3 DNA sequence: TGTGCCAGCAGCGATGGGCCCGTCGGGAAACTGTTTTTT. Its translation is CASSDGPVGKLFF.

V and J are TRBV3-1 (or the pseudogene TRBV3-2) and TRBJ2-1; tentative D call: TRBD1 (6 bases). V was clipped by 1 base and J by 0 bases, with 13 bases between them. The CDR3 is made up of 17 amino acids. Germline V gene lookup returns CDR1 LGHDT and CDR2 YNNKEL (reference sequence). CDR3 amino acids: CASSQGFLTGSYNEQFF. Written as DNA, the CDR3 is TGTGCCAGCAGCCAAGGATTCCTGACAGGCTCCTACAATGAGCAGTTCTTC.

The CDR3 coding sequence is TGTGCCAGCAGTGTTAGGTCTGGCTCTAGCACAGATACGCAGTATTTT. It specifies CASSVRSGSSTDTQYF. The chain combines TRBV2 with TRBJ2-3; no clear D. V was clipped by 4 bases and J by 0 bases, with 14 bases between them. The CDR3 runs 16 residues. Germline loops: CDR1 SNHLY, CDR2 FYNNEI.

There are a few counts of this clone. The chain links TRBV6-5 to TRBJ2-1, with D perhaps TRBD2 (6 bases). The CDR3 is 15 residues long. The V end lost 5 bases, the J end lost 2 bases, and 13 bases lay between the germline ends. Germline CDR1 is MNHEY and CDR2 is SVGAGI. CDR3 nucleotide sequence: TGTGCCAGCAGTCCCCGGTGGGGGGCCTACAATGAGCAGTTCTTC. Translated: CASSPRWGAYNEQFF.

The CDR3 loop reads CASSLVGGTSGANVLTF. CDR3 nucleotides: TGTGCCAGCAGCTTGGTCGGCGGTACCTCTGGGGCCAACGTCCTGACTTTC. This chain links TRBV5-4 with TRBJ2-6; D remains ambiguous. In germline, CDR1 is SGHNT, CDR2 YYREEE (reference sequence). CDR3 length: 17 residues. The V end lost 0 bases, the J end lost 0 bases, and 10 bases lay between the germline ends.

The V and J genes are TRBV19 and TRBJ2-1; 12 bases line up with TRBD2. This CDR3 region has 16 residues. The V and J ends lost 6 bases and 9 bases, in that order; junction bases with no gene match: 12. Germline CDR1 and CDR2: LNHDA and SQIVND (reference sequence). In DNA form, the CDR3 reads TGTGCCAGTAGGTCTAGCGGGGGGGCTGTATCTAGTGAGCAGTTCTTC. Encoded protein: CASRSSGGAVSSEQFF.

The chain links TRBV3-1 (or the pseudogene TRBV3-2) to TRBJ1-2, with 9 bases aligning to TRBD1. Germline V CDR1 and CDR2: LGHDT, YNNKEL (reference sequence). Trimming cost V 4 bases and J 6 bases; bases outside gene matches: 9. This CDR3 region has 15 residues. The CDR3, as DNA: TGTGCCAGCAGCCTACCGGGACAGGGTAGGGATGGCTACACCTTC. Translation: CASSLPGQGRDGYTF.

The chain combines TRBV5-8 with TRBJ1-3, with D possibly being TRBD1 (6 bases). CDR1 and CDR2 from the germline V gene are SGHTS and YDEGEE. V shed 1 base and J shed 4 bases, with 12 bases lying between them. The length of the CDR3 is 15 residues. The CDR3 DNA is TGTGCCAGCAGCTTGATGGGGGCGGAAGGAAACACCATATATTTT. Amino acids: CASSLMGAEGNTIYF.